The 3 T cell receptor beta chains listed next were all sequenced from one sample in a study of blood T cell repertoires in COVID-19 (dated by TCRdb to the early 2020s). Receptor libraries were prepared by the immunoSEQ multiplex PCR assay. TCRdb holds this immuneACCESS table with in-frame rearrangements only. Some clones are missing; in checked studies, unresolved V genes explain under half, and the rest has no known cause. The sample contains fewer than 400,000 clones, roughly nine tenths of them found a single time. Around 3.9% of the sample comes from the top ten. The sequencing input was PBMCs or T cells enriched from blood (not recorded which). The receptor source for this set is a woman aged 30 to 39 who had been exposed to COVID-19.

V usage is TRBV6-5 and J usage is TRBJ1-5; a possible D gene is TRBD1 (5 bases). The CDR3 is 12 amino acids. Germline CDR1 MNHEY, CDR2 SVGAGI. The ends were cut back, 4 bases at V and 7 bases at J, with 8 bases in the middle. The CDR3 here is CASSSGGQPQHF. CDR3 nucleotides: TGTGCCAGCAGTTCCGGGGGGCAGCCCCAGCATTTT.

The gene calls are TRBV10-3 and TRBJ1-1; no clear D. The CDR3 totals 13 residues. The germline V gene has CDR1 ENHRY and CDR2 SYGVKD. Trimming removed 4 bases from V and 5 bases from J, with 11 bases in between. CDR3 protein: CAISAGKGTEAFF. The CDR3 coding sequence is TGTGCCATCAGTGCGGGGAAGGGTACTGAAGCTTTCTTT.

V usage is TRBV6-2 or TRBV6-3 and J usage is TRBJ2-7, with TRBD1 matching over 10 bases. The CDR3 consists of 16 residues. Trimming removed 2 bases from V and 6 bases from J; junction bases left unmatched: 10. Germline loops: CDR1 MNHEY, CDR2 SVGEGT. The CDR3 is CASSYKPGQGDAEQYF. CDR3 coding DNA: TGTGCCAGCAGTTACAAACCTGGACAGGGGGATGCCGAGCAGTACTTC.